The rows below give T cell receptor beta chains drawn from one sample of a study of T cell responses to AZD1222 COVID-19 vaccine. Repertoires were generated with immunoSEQ multiplex PCR, while TCRdb's copy carries only in-frame clones and drops some. This sample has fewer than 75,000 clones, with about 93% found just once. This specimen consisted of peripheral blood, obtained 28 days after the second dose of the MenACWY control vaccine. The receptors come from an adult who received the MenACWY meningococcal vaccine as a control. Both conserved end residues are trimmed from each CDR3.

CDR3 length,V gene,CDR3 protein
12,TRBV5-4,ASSPPGANTEAF
12,TRBV6-2/TRBV6-3,ASSYDSPDSPLH
11,TRBV6-5,ATRWGRNTEAF
12,TRBV6-5,ASRVPGQGYEQY
12,TRBV7-9,ASSPDGHQETQY
12,TRBV19,ASAGLAGDNEQF
12,TRBV11-2,ASSLAGPGAGYT
11,TRBV19,ASKPGGSGEQF
11,TRBV3-1/TRBV3-2,ASSHETRDSQF
11,TRBV7-9,ASSLEGDQPQH
13,TRBV6-4,ASALFAEAGDTQY
11,TRBV19,ASSESVTTEAF
14,TRBV9,ASSVGSGWLGTEAF
12,TRBV5-1,ASSLYGHTDTQY
14,TRBV4-3,ASSQDIRQWDTEAF
12,TRBV19,ASSIVPKDSPLH
11,TRBV30,AWSVLTGTEAF
10,TRBV12-5,ASGSRSGELF